One and the same sample provided the 25 T cell receptor beta chains below, sequenced in a study of T cells in severe cutaneous drug reactions. TCR subtype-specific primers in iRepertoire multiplex PCR prepared libraries for bulk and single-cell sequencing. TCRdb reprocessed the multiplex PCR reads, keeping one entry per CDR3 protein, no DNA. Listed are 21,000 or so distinct CDR3 sequences; just under 7.5% falls within the top ten. The patients sequenced had a carbamazepine-induced Stevens-Johnson syndrome or toxic epidermal necrolysis reaction. Sample: PBMCs. These receptors were obtained from a human donor with toxic epidermal necrolysis, a severe cutaneous drug reaction.

The chain has TRBV6-1 and TRBJ2-7; TCRdb's D call, TRBD2, is unchecked because there is no DNA. Germline V gives CDR1 MNHNS, CDR2 SASEGT. There are 16 residues in the CDR3. This CDR3 is CASRTRSGHSSYEQYF.

This chain uses TRBV3-1 with TRBJ2-1; TCRdb's D gene call, TRBD2, goes unchecked for lack of DNA. The CDR3 has 17 residues. The germline gives CDR1 LGHDT, CDR2 YNNKEL (reference sequence). The CDR3 protein is CASSQATSGLYYNEQFF.

The chain is built from TRBV4-1 and TRBJ1-2; checking the TCRdb D call of TRBD1 is not possible without DNA. Germline values: CDR1 MGHRA, CDR2 YSYEKL. The CDR3 spans 15 residues. CDR3 residues: CASSQEAGGRGGYTF.

This clonotype is medium-sized (0.01 to 0.1%) by frequency. The J gene is TRBJ2-1, the V gene TRBV9; TCRdb outputs TRBD1, but without DNA this stays unchecked. The CDR3 covers 18 residues. In germline, CDR1 is SGDLS, CDR2 YYNGEE. The CDR3 sequence: CASSVGPGGGRRYNEQFF.

The chain carries TRBV28 and TRBJ2-7; the D call of TRBD2 rests on TCRdb alone, since no DNA is present to check it. The germline V gene has CDR1 MDHEN and CDR2 SYDVKM. CDR3 size: 19 residues. CDR3 sequence: CASSLPASGRVQGRFEQYF.

The chain joins TRBV20-1 to TRBJ2-7; TCRdb's D call of TRBD1 is untestable without DNA. CDR3 length equals 14 residues. Germline V CDR1 and CDR2: DFQATT, SNEGSKA (reference sequence). The chain's CDR3 is CSARDPKKGYEQYF.

This chain links TRBV29-1 with TRBJ2-7. The CDR3 loop spans 13 amino acids. CDR1 is SQVTM, CDR2 ANQGSEA, per germline. CDR3 region: CSVDTGAPYEQYF.

V usage is TRBV6-2 or TRBV6-3 and J usage is TRBJ2-1; the D call of TRBD2 rests on TCRdb alone, since no DNA is present to check it. The CDR3 is 16 amino acids. Germline CDR1 and CDR2: MNHEY and SVGEGT. The CDR3 region is CASSSRLANSYNEQFF.

CDR3 residues: CSASPATGGETQYF. The chain has TRBV20-1 and TRBJ2-5; as DNA is missing, the TRBD1 call by TCRdb cannot be tested. The CDR3 contains 14 residues. The germline CDR1 and CDR2 sequences are DFQATT and SNEGSKA (reference sequence).

This chain links TRBV13 with TRBJ2-1; the TRBD2 assignment by TCRdb is unverifiable without DNA. The CDR3 extends over 15 amino acids. The germline V gene has CDR1 PRHDT and CDR2 FYEKMQ (reference sequence). The CDR3 sequence is CASSEGLSSYNEQFF. Looking up the rest from reference TRBV13 and TRBJ2-1 gives the full variable domain: AAGVIQSPRHLIKEKRETATLKCYPIPRHDTVYWYQQGPGQDPQFLISFYEKMQSDKGSIPDRFSAQQFSDYHSELNMSSLELGDSALYFCASSEGLSSYNEQFFGPGTRLTVL.

The chain couples TRBV5-5 to TRBJ1-5. There are 15 residues in the CDR3. From germline, CDR1 is SGHKS and CDR2 YYEKEE (reference sequence). CDR3 loop: CASSLSRQSNQPQHF.

This clonotype shows up as medium-sized (0.01 to 0.1%) by frequency. The chain recombines TRBV29-1 with TRBJ2-7; TCRdb's D call of TRBD2 is untestable without DNA. The CDR3 is 12 amino acids. Germline CDR1 SQVTM, CDR2 ANQGSEA. The CDR3 loop is CSARGEAYEQYF.

Judged by frequency, this clonotype is medium-sized (0.01 to 0.1%). The chain has TRBV2 and TRBJ1-1; TCRdb calls TRBD1, which cannot be checked without DNA. From germline, CDR1 is SNHLY and CDR2 FYNNEI. The CDR3 contains 12 residues. CDR3 protein: CASSERGRLAFF.

The V gene is TRBV28, the J gene TRBJ1-2; TCRdb's assignment of TRBD1 cannot be checked, as there is no DNA. The CDR3 covers 15 residues. Germline CDR1 is MDHEN and CDR2 is SYDVKM. CDR3: CASSLPRGDGYGYTF.

This clonotype is deemed medium-sized (0.01 to 0.1%) by its frequency. The chain uses TRBV18 and TRBJ2-7; TCRdb's D call of TRBD2 is untestable without DNA. CDR3 length: 16 residues. Germline values: CDR1 KGHSH, CDR2 LQKENI. CDR3 region: CASSPGTSGSSYEQYF.

The CDR3 loop reads CASSTHSWGAGQPQHF. The V gene is TRBV7-2, the J gene TRBJ1-5; the TCRdb D gene call, TRBD1, has no DNA to confirm it. The length of the CDR3 is 16 residues. Germline V lookup: CDR1 SGHTA, CDR2 FQGNSA. Looking up the rest from reference TRBV7-2 and TRBJ1-5 gives the full variable domain: GAGVSQSPSNKVTEKGKDVELRCDPISGHTALYWYRQSLGQGLEFLIYFQGNSAPDKSGLPSDRFSAERTGGSVSTLTIQRTQQEDSAVYLCASSTHSWGAGQPQHFGDGTRLSIL.

CDR3 protein: CASSLRTAFNQPQHF. The chain links TRBV7-6 to TRBJ1-5; TCRdb outputs TRBD1, but without DNA this stays unchecked. The CDR3 has 15 residues. The germline V gene has CDR1 SGHVS and CDR2 FNYEAQ.

The chain has TRBV6-1 and TRBJ2-5; the D call from TCRdb, TRBD1, cannot be confirmed without DNA. The CDR3 loop spans 13 amino acids. Looked up from germline, CDR1 is MNHNS and CDR2 is SASEGT. CDR3 loop: CASSDRGQETQYF.

This clonotype is classed as medium-sized by frequency. CDR3: CAWSPSSGGHGGYTF. The V gene is TRBV30, the J gene TRBJ1-2; TCRdb designates TRBD1, a call that cannot be tested without DNA. Germline V gene data show CDR1 as GTSNPN and CDR2 as SVGIG (reference sequence). The CDR3 is made up of 15 amino acids.

This clonotype registers medium-sized by frequency. This chain joins TRBV7-6 and TRBJ2-1. Germline V lookup: CDR1 SGHVS, CDR2 FNYEAQ. The CDR3 is 12 amino acids. The chain's CDR3 is CASSLATDEQFF.

The V and J genes are TRBV6-1 and TRBJ1-2. The CDR3 contains 14 residues. The germline gives CDR1 MNHNS, CDR2 SASEGT. CDR3 residues: CASSEVEWGDGYTF.

This sequence joins TRBV5-1 and TRBJ1-2; the D call of TRBD1 rests on TCRdb alone, since no DNA is present to check it. CDR1 and CDR2 (germline): SGHRS, YFSETQ. The CDR3 spans 14 residues. The CDR3 is CASRRDRVFDGYTF.

Considering frequency, this clonotype is medium-sized. The chain uses TRBV7-2 and TRBJ2-7. Germline CDR1 is SGHTA and CDR2 is FQGNSA. CDR3 size: 13 residues. CDR3 protein: CASSLGRSAEQYF.

The chain employs TRBV4-3 and TRBJ2-1. There are 15 residues in the CDR3. CDR1 is LGHNA and CDR2 is YSLEER in the germline V gene. CDR3 amino acids: CASSQDRASYNEQFF.

The V call is TRBV4-3, the J call TRBJ2-7; there is no DNA to check the TCRdb D call of TRBD2. This CDR3 has 15 amino acids. Looked up from germline, CDR1 is LGHNA and CDR2 is YSLEER. The CDR3 loop reads CASSQQGLAGNEQYF.